This TCR beta chain was captured in a study of blood T cell repertoires in COVID-19 (TCRdb year 2020). The study in broad terms: Samples from collaborators originated in the United States, Italy and Spain and spanned both the acute and convalescent phases of COVID-19. Nearly every sample came with metadata listing a de-identified subject ID, COVID-19 status, age in years and sex. Subjects who had been exposed to COVID-19, were actively infected with it, or had recovered from it provided the deeply sampled blood TCRbeta repertoires that made up the dataset. A freely available public database, intended as a resource for researchers studying the immune response to SARS-CoV-2, is where the repertoires were released. Samples were obtained from the ongoing ImmuneRACE study (first 160 participants) and from 1,000 to 1,500 subjects provided by 6 global collaborators. Where available, HLA class I and class II types were taken from metadata supplied by the sample provider and were not determined by assay-based typing. The material from the prospective study consisted of cDNA or gDNA derived from T cells, B-cell-depleted T cells, or PBMCs. The paper's findings and limits, for the study overall: The amount of clinical and demographic metadata varied by source and participant and was provided uncurated.

The collaborating institutions used their own protocols to collect whole blood in K2EDTA tubes. Collaborator samples were shipped for TCRbeta analysis as frozen whole blood, isolated PBMCs, or DNA extracted from either sample type. The immunoSEQ Assay, a bias-controlled multiplex PCR, was used to amplify TCRbeta CDR3 regions from genomic DNA. The original methods were these. The number of nucleated cells in each sample was estimated by amplification of reference gene primers within the assay. To quantify the absolute abundance of each unique TCRbeta CDR3 rearrangement, sequence reads were collapsed and filtered. For each sample, productive Simpson clonality was calculated by taking the square root of Simpson's diversity index across productive rearrangements. This is the immuneACCESS table as TCRdb keeps it, with only in-frame sequences that have V and J called. A part of the clones is gone; compared with another copy, unresolved V genes explain less than half, and the rest is unexplained. The DNA was the basis for D and trimming; V, J and clone size are from that table. This sample comprises over 150,000 clones, 60% to 85% of them detected only once. The ten largest make up around 1.5% of the sample.

Counted from cysteine to phenylalanine, this CDR3 has 15 amino acids. CDR3 DNA is the only sequence kept; it has 45 bases, read in frame from the first base. Here V drops 3 bases and J drops 1 base, and the junction holds 6 bases not matched to any gene. The germline V gene supplies CDR1 LGHNT and CDR2 FRNRAP. As for this clone: Which antigen it targets is not known. Per-nucleotide qualities are absent, and no much larger clonotype sits a single base away.

The source is a man aged 80 or over with acute or convalescent COVID-19. The receptor chain draws on TRBV12-5 and TRBJ2-7; TRBD1 lines up with 7 middle nucleotides. The sequencing sample was made of peripheral blood. The DNA sequence follows: TGTGCTAGTGGTTTATCTCAGGGACAGTCCTACGAGCAGTACTTC. It is translated as CASGLSQGQSYEQYF.